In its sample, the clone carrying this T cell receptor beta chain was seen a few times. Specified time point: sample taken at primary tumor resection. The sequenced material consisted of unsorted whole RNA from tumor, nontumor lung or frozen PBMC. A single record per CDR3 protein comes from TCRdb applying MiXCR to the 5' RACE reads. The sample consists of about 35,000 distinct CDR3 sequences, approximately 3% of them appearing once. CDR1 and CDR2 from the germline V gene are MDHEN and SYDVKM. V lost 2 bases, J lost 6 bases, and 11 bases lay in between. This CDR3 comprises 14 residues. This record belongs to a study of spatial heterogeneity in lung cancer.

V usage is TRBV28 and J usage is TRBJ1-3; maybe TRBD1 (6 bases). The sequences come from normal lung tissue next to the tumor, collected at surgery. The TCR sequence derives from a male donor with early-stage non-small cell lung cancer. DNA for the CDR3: TGTGCCAGCAGTTTAGGGACATTCGAAAACACCATATATTTT. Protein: CASSLGTFENTIYF. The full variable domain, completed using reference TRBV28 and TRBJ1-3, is DVKVTQSSRYLVKRTGEKVFLECVQDMDHENMFWYRQDPGLGLRLIYFSYDVKMKEKGDIPEGYSVSREKKERFSLILESASTNQTSMYLCASSLGTFENTIYFGEGSWLTVV.